The sequence of this T cell receptor (beta chain) was determined in a study of T cells in Graves' hyperthyroidism and ophthalmopathy. RNA transcripts yielded amplified TCR beta CDR3 regions. First-round RT-PCR with HTBI primers amplified the TCR CDR3 region. TCRdb reprocessed the multiplex PCR reads via MiXCR and lists one record per CDR3 protein. The data contain about 360,000 distinct CDR3 sequences, more than 20% of them singletons. CDR3 size: 16 residues. Deletions cut 4 bases from V and 4 bases from J, with 18 bases between. In germline, CDR1 is SGHTA, CDR2 FQGNSA. This clonotype was observed many times. Patients counted as stable if ophthalmopathy did not develop within 18 months. Uncontrolled infections, other autoimmune diseases, pregnancy or lactation led to exclusion of patients.

The clonotype originates from a man aged 45-65 years with Graves' hyperthyroidism. This rearrangement joins TRBV7-2 to TRBJ2-3; possible D gene TRBD2, 6 bases. The specimen was blood. The CDR3 bases are TGTGCCAGCAGCTCATACACACTAGCATGGGCAGATACGCAGTATTTT. Translation gives CASSSYTLAWADTQYF.